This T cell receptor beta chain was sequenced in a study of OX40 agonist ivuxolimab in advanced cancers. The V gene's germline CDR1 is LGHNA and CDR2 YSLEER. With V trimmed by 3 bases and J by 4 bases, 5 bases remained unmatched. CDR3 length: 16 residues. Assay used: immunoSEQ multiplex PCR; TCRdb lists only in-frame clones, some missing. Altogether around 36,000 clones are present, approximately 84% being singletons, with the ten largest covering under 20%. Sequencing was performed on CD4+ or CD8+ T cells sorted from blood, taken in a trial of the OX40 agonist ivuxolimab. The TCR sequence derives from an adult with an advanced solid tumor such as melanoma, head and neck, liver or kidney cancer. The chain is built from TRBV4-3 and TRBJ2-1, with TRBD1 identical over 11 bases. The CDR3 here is CASSQDRGRGYNEQFF. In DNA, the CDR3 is TGCGCCAGCAGCCAGGACAGGGGGCGAGGTTACAATGAGCAGTTCTTC.